This TCR beta chain was retrieved from a study of Ad26.COV2.S vaccination and SARS-CoV-2 variants. In germline, CDR1 is MNHEY, CDR2 SVGAGI. This CDR3 has 16 residues. V was pared by 0 bases and J by 8 bases, with 9 bases of the junction left unmatched. Clones were sequenced by immunoSEQ multiplex PCR, and TCRdb holds only the in-frame ones, with some missing. The data show about 260,000 clones, about 83% seen once. Treatment meaning: 19 received Ad26.COV2.S at low or high dose, single or two shots; 5 received placebo; per-sample allocation not given. Sampling was performed 63 days after the first vaccine or placebo injection.

The sequenced sample was peripheral blood, obtained in a trial of Ad26.COV2.S vaccine versus placebo. The source of this sequence is a person between 18 and 65 years old who received the Ad26.COV2.S COVID-19 vaccine or a placebo. The rearrangement links TRBV6-5 to TRBJ2-5; 10 bases line up with TRBD2. DNA for the CDR3: TGTGCCAGCAGTTACTCGAGCACTAGCGGGATTGATACCCAGTACTTC. Protein product: CASSYSSTSGIDTQYF.